These 13 T cell receptor beta chains came from one sample sequenced in a study of identical twins. TCRdb re-called the 5' RACE reads through MiXCR, storing one row per CDR3 protein. The table has 300,000 to 400,000 distinct CDR3 sequences, more than 9% seen once; the top ten hold approximately 7.6%. These same data were also listed under a study on yellow fever vaccine responses in identical twins.

Material: CD8+ T cells sorted from blood. The source of these receptors is a woman aged 18-29 years in good health.

This clonotype was observed a few times. The chain's CDR3 is CASSSGEWLAGDEQYF. CDR3 coding DNA: TGCGCCAGCAGCTCAGGGGAGTGGCTAGCGGGAGACGAGCAGTACTTC. The rearrangement links TRBV5-1 to TRBJ2-7; TRBD2 matches at 10 bases. Losses at the gene ends were 3 bases for V and 5 bases for J; bases not matched to a gene: 11. The CDR3 is 16 residues long. The germline gives CDR1 SGHRS, CDR2 YFSETQ.

This clonotype was recorded a few times. The chain joins TRBV28 to TRBJ1-5; D gene unclear. The CDR3 totals 12 residues. The germline gives CDR1 MDHEN, CDR2 SYDVKM. Deletions cut 8 bases from V and 6 bases from J, with 11 bases between. The CDR3 region is CASAYRGQPQHF. The CDR3 nucleotides read TGTGCCAGCGCATATCGAGGTCAGCCCCAGCATTTT.

The table lists this clonotype with many counts. The rearrangement links TRBV7-6 to TRBJ1-5; D uncertain. CDR3 length: 14 amino acids. Germline-derived CDR1 and CDR2 are SGHVS and FNYEAQ. V lost 2 bases and J lost 1, with 6 bases in between. The CDR3 coding sequence is TGTGCCAGCAGCTTATGGGAGAGCAATCAGCCCCAGCATTTT. Its translation: CASSLWESNQPQHF.

This clonotype was seen a few times. The V call is TRBV7-9, the J call TRBJ2-3; 9 nucleotides align to TRBD2. The germline gives CDR1 SEHNR, CDR2 FQNEAQ (reference sequence). Trimming took 3 bases from V and 1 from J; bases not matched to a gene: 5. This CDR3 is 16 amino acids long. CDR3 region: CASSFRGGAGTDTQYF. Written as DNA, the CDR3 is TGTGCCAGCAGCTTCCGCGGGGGGGCTGGCACAGATACGCAGTATTTT.

The chain links TRBV29-1 to TRBJ1-2; possibly TRBD1 for D (5 bases). The V end lost 7 bases, the J end lost 5 bases, and 11 bases lay between the germline ends. Germline CDR1 is SQVTM and CDR2 is ANQGSEA. This CDR3 is 11 amino acids long. CDR3 nucleotide sequence: TGCAGCGCCGTAGACAGATATGGCTACACCTTC. Its protein is CSAVDRYGYTF. Variable domain in full (rest from reference TRBV29-1 and TRBJ1-2): SAVISQKPSRDICQRGTSLTIQCQVDSQVTMMFWYRQQPGQSLTLIATANQGSEATYESGFVIDKFPISRPNLTFSTLTVSNMSPEDSSIYLCSAVDRYGYTFGSGTRLTVV.

Ten or more counts support this clonotype. CDR3 sequence reads: CSASPGGYEQYF. The CDR3 DNA follows: TGCAGTGCTAGTCCGGGAGGCTACGAGCAGTACTTC. This chain links TRBV20-1 with TRBJ2-7; 7 nucleotides align to TRBD2. V was clipped by 3 bases and J by 3 bases; unmatched bases: 2. The CDR3 runs to 12 residues. Per germline, CDR1 DFQATT and CDR2 SNEGSKA (reference sequence).

This clonotype turned up a few times. V usage is TRBV13 and J usage is TRBJ2-5, with 7 bases aligning to TRBD2. Germline V gene data show CDR1 as PRHDT and CDR2 as FYEKMQ (reference sequence). CDR3 length: 16 residues. The junction had 9 bases not matched to a gene; V was cut back by 0 bases and J by 5 bases. The DNA of the CDR3 is TGTGCCAGCAGCTTAGGAGGCGGGGGAGTTGAGGAGACCCAGTACTTC. Encoded protein: CASSLGGGGVEETQYF.

This clonotype was seen many times. The chain's CDR3 is CASSLSRVSGRVNTGELFF. DNA of the CDR3: TGTGCCAGCAGTTTATCCCGCGTTAGCGGGAGGGTGAACACCGGGGAGCTGTTTTTT. The chain combines TRBV27 with TRBJ2-2, with 11 bases aligning to TRBD2. The CDR3 is 19 residues long. After removal of 0 bases from V and 1 base from J, the junction contained 7 bases not matched to a gene. CDR1 and CDR2 from the germline V gene are MNHEY and SMNVEV (reference sequence).

The chain combines TRBV27 with TRBJ2-5; 12 positions match TRBD2. Per germline, CDR1 MNHEY and CDR2 SMNVEV (reference sequence). The trim removed 5 bases at V and 0 bases at J, leaving 16 bases unmatched. This CDR3 is 20 amino acids long. Here the CDR3 reads CASSQRCTSGGLSYQETQYF. DNA for the CDR3: TGTGCCAGCAGTCAAAGATGTACTAGCGGGGGGCTATCATACCAAGAGACCCAGTACTTC.

The chain joins TRBV7-9 to TRBJ2-2; D unclear. The CDR3 loop spans 15 amino acids. V was clipped by 5 bases and J by 3 bases, with 13 bases between them. The germline V gene has CDR1 SEHNR and CDR2 FQNEAQ (reference sequence). The CDR3 sequence is CASSPQTVDTGELFF. CDR3 DNA: TGTGCCAGCAGCCCACAGACCGTGGACACCGGGGAGCTGTTTTTT.

CDR3 loop: CASSPRGREGYEQYF. The CDR3 DNA is TGCGCCAGCAGCCCCCGGGGACGGGAGGGCTACGAGCAGTACTTC. This chain uses TRBV5-1 with TRBJ2-7, with 8 nucleotides matching TRBD2. Germline V gene lookup returns CDR1 SGHRS and CDR2 YFSETQ. The V segment lost 4 bases and the J segment 3 bases; nucleotides outside the gene matches: 9. CDR3 length equals 15 residues.

This clonotype was recorded a few times. This chain joins TRBV20-1 and TRBJ2-3; tentative D call: TRBD2 (6 bases). Trimming left V 1 base short and J 4 bases short, with 15 bases between. This CDR3 spans 15 amino acids. Germline CDR1 and CDR2: DFQATT and SNEGSKA (reference sequence). The CDR3 DNA follows: TGCAGTGCTAGAGGTTTGGCCCGGAGGGCAGATACGCAGTATTTT. This translates into CSARGLARRADTQYF.

This clonotype was detected only a few times. This rearrangement joins TRBV4-1 to TRBJ1-2, with TRBD1 identical over 8 bases. The germline V gene encodes CDR1 MGHRA and CDR2 YSYEKL. This CDR3 contains 13 residues. V dropped 6 bases and J dropped 6; count of bases not matched to a gene: 6. The CDR3: CASRPGQGDGYTF. CDR3 in DNA: TGCGCCAGCAGACCAGGACAGGGCGATGGCTACACCTTC.